The following is a T cell receptor (beta chain) sequence with its context. Its antigen is still unknown. Germline CDR1 LNHDA, CDR2 SQIVND (reference sequence). V lost 6 bases, J lost 8 bases, and 10 bases stayed unmatched. The CDR3 contains 15 residues. With 9 to 11 days of culture completed, CD4+ T cells were isolated. The data are from a study of vaccination effects on CD4 cells after COVID-19. Study background: Two-dose BNT162b2 or mRNA-1273 vaccination was given to participants.

Sequenced by immunoSEQ multiplex PCR; TCRdb stores in-frame clones only, minus some. This sample has roughly 56,000 clones, with over 65% found just once. The chain joins TRBV19 to TRBJ1-6, with TRBD1 identical over 7 bases. Sequenced material: CD4+ T cells from PBMCs cultured without peptide, taken before COVID-19 vaccination. This clonotype was sampled from a human donor who received a COVID-19 vaccine. CDR3 sequence (DNA): TGTGCCAGTAGGAATACAGGGGTTGGTGATTCACCCCTCCACTTT. This gives the protein CASRNTGVGDSPLHF.